These 19 T cell receptor beta chains came from one sample sequenced in a study of CD8+ T cells in alopecia areata. Extracted RNA was reverse transcribed into cDNA, the sequencing template. Generated by immunoSEQ multiplex PCR, the TCRdb table keeps only in-frame clones and is missing some. In total the sample includes around 300,000 clones, none of them seen once. Cells from pooled cutaneous lymph nodes were sorted by CD4, CD8alpha, NKG2D, NKG2ACE and other markers. The sequenced material came from CD4+ T cells sorted from a lymph node. All receptors come from a C3H/HeJ mouse with alopecia areata. Mice of this strain are of MHC haplotype H2-k.

The table lists this clone with a few counts. Germline and genes here are mouse. The read ends 4 residues early relative to the CDR3; the germline J gene fills the gap. The same CDR3 is also encoded by other DNA sequences in this sample. This sequence joins TRBV13-1 and TRBJ1-2, with 9 bases aligning to TRBD1. Germline CDR1 NSHNY, CDR2 SYGAGN. The ends lost 2 bases at V and 4 bases at J; junction bases unmatched: 3. This CDR3 is 14 amino acids long. CDR3 DNA, as far as it was read: TGTGCCAGCAGTGAACAGGGGGCAGGCTCC. Protein: CASSEQGAGS. In full, the CDR3 reads CASSEQGAGSDYTF.

This clone occurred a few times. The gene names given are mouse names. The read ends 4 residues early relative to the CDR3; the germline J gene fills the gap. The chain has TRBV17 and TRBJ2-7; 7 bases line up with TRBD1. V gave up 1 base and J gave up 0 bases; unmatched junction bases: 3. This CDR3 has 15 amino acids. Germline assignment: CDR1 MNHDT and CDR2 YYDKIL. The CDR3 bases that were read are TGTGCTAGCAGTAGAGGCGGGACAGCCTCCTAT. Its protein is CASSRGGTASY. In full, the CDR3 is CASSRGGTASYEQYF. The full variable domain, its missing parts supplied by reference TRBV17 and TRBJ2-7, is DTTVKQNPRYKLARVGKPVNLICSQTMNHDTMYWYQKKPNQAPKLLLFYYDKILNREADTFEKFQSSRPNNSFCSLYIGSAGLEYSAMYLCASSRGGTASYEQYFGPGTRLTVL.

With regard to this clone: Mouse germline and gene names are used. The read ends 3 residues before the CDR3 terminus; that terminus is restored from the germline J gene. The chain recombines TRBV26 with TRBJ1-6; 7 bases fit TRBD1. TRBJ1-6 is an ORF; its function is uncertain. The V and J ends lost 4 bases and 4 bases, in that order; junction bases with no gene match: 1. CDR1 and CDR2 from the germline V gene are KGHPV and FQNQEV (reference sequence). This CDR3 comprises 14 residues. The CDR3: CASSPGQYNSPLYF. CDR3 DNA (partial): TGTGCCAGCAGTCCGGGACAGTATAATTCGCCC.

This clone appeared a few times. Mouse gene names and germline throughout. Read sequence stops 3 residues before the CDR3 end, and the germline J gene provides the missing end. V usage is TRBV5 and J usage is TRBJ1-6; 7 bases fit TRBD1. TRBJ1-6 is given ORF status, its function remaining uncertain. The ends lost 3 bases at V and 8 bases at J; junction bases unmatched: 4. The CDR3 contains 14 residues. In germline, CDR1 is LGHNA, CDR2 YNLKQL (reference sequence). CDR3 bases read: TGTGCCAGCAGCCACGACAGGGATGATTCGCCC. Translated, it gives CASSHDRDDSP. The full CDR3 is CASSHDRDDSPLYF.

This clone appeared a few times. Gene names refer to mouse genes. CDR3 sequence: CASRRDSTEVFF. CDR3 DNA, as far as it was read: TGTGCCAGCAGACGGGACAGCACA. The chain carries TRBV19 and TRBJ1-1, with TRBD1 matching over 7 bases. The read is 4 residues too short to cover the CDR3 end, so that end is filled in from the germline J gene. The CDR3 runs 12 residues. The germline CDR1 and CDR2 sequences are FNHDT and SITEND (reference sequence). Losses at the gene ends were 5 bases for V and 4 bases for J; bases not matched to a gene: 2.

There are a few counts of this clone. The DNA is left out, because the CDR3 cannot be placed on it with certainty; the CDR3 is given as TCRdb lists it. Genes and germline are mouse. The chain recombines TRBV23 with TRBJ2-3; the table names TRBD1, a call not compared with the DNA. Germline V CDR1 and CDR2: KGHTA, FQNQQP. The CDR3 region is 16 residues in length, termini included. The CDR3 reads CAPAVPRTSSAETLYF.

As concerns this clone: These gene names are mouse names. The CDR3 extends 4 residues past the end of the read, so its final part is completed from the germline J gene. The chain combines TRBV13-3 with TRBJ2-5; 8 bases fit TRBD2. The germline V gene encodes CDR1 NNHDY and CDR2 SYVADS. The J segment lost 2 bases and the V segment lost 1 base, leaving 3 bases of the junction unmatched. The CDR3 length is 15 residues. CDR3 bases read: TGTGCCAGCAGTGATCCCTGGGGGGTCCAAGAC. It encodes CASSDPWGVQD. The full CDR3 is CASSDPWGVQDTQYF.

This clone has just a few counts. The gene symbols are mouse symbols. Read coverage stops 4 residues before the CDR3 terminus; the germline J gene supplies the remainder. This sequence joins TRBV1 and TRBJ2-5; D not certain. V was cut by 0 bases and J by 3 bases, with 7 bases left in between. Germline V gene data show CDR1 as NSQYPW and CDR2 as LRSPGD (reference sequence). The CDR3 length is 14 residues. Incomplete CDR3 DNA: TGCACCTGCAGTGCAGATCAGAATCAAGAC. It is translated as CTCSADQNQD. The complete CDR3 reads CTCSADQNQDTQYF.

Details on this clone: Genes here carry mouse names. The CDR3 goes on 4 residues after the read ends, and that part is filled in from the germline J gene. The rearrangement links TRBV13-2 to TRBJ2-3; a weak D match, TRBD1 (7 bases). The CDR3 consists of 14 residues. Trimming left V 2 bases short and J 1 base short, with 8 bases between. Germline CDR1 and CDR2: NNHNN and SYGAGS (reference sequence). The CDR3 sequence is CASGERGRAETLYF. The CDR3 bases that were read are TGTGCCAGCGGTGAAAGGGGGCGTGCAGAA.

Regarding this clone: Genes and germline come from the mouse. The read ends 4 residues early relative to the CDR3; the germline J gene fills the gap. The same CDR3 also results from other DNA sequences found in this sample. The chain uses TRBV13-3 and TRBJ2-1; 8 nucleotides align to TRBD1. CDR3 length: 13 residues. V was clipped by 5 bases and J by 3 bases; unmatched bases: 1. The germline V gene has CDR1 NNHDY and CDR2 SYVADS. CDR3 DNA, as far as it was read: TGTGCCAGCAGGGGGACAGGCTATGCT. Protein sequence: CASRGTGYA. In full, the CDR3 is CASRGTGYAEQFF.

This clone appeared a few times. These gene names are mouse names. The CDR3 protein is CAWGDWASAETLYF. CDR3 bases read: TGTGCCTGGGGGGACTGGGCTAGTGCAGAA. V and J are TRBV31 and TRBJ2-3, with 9 bases identical to TRBD2. The CDR3 end falls 4 residues outside the read, so it is completed with the germline J gene. Trimming at V came to 5 bases and at J to 0 bases, leaving 3 bases not matched to a gene. The CDR3 consists of 14 residues. Germline values: CDR1 GKSSPN, CDR2 SITVG.

On this clone itself: The gene symbols are mouse symbols. The missing CDR3 end, 4 residues past where the read stops, is filled in from the germline J gene. The rearrangement links TRBV5 to TRBJ2-2; 10 bases match TRBD1. The V and J ends lost 6 bases and 3 bases, in that order; junction bases with no gene match: 7. Germline V gene lookup returns CDR1 LGHNA and CDR2 YNLKQL (reference sequence). This CDR3 has 16 amino acids. This chain's CDR3 is CASRSGTGDDTGQLYF. The DNA read from the CDR3 is TGTGCCAGCAGGTCCGGGACAGGGGATGACACCGGG.

This clone was seen a handful of times. Gene names are mouse gene names. The read halts 4 residues ahead of the CDR3 end, with the missing end drawn from the germline J gene. This sample also contains other DNA sequences that code for the same CDR3. The chain links TRBV19 to TRBJ1-1; D call uncertain. V was clipped by 2 bases and J by 0 bases, with 5 bases between them. Per the germline V gene, CDR1 is FNHDT and CDR2 is SITEND (reference sequence). CDR3 length: 13 residues. CDR3 bases read: TGTGCCAGCAGTATTGGACAGAACACA. This sequence encodes CASSIGQNT. The CDR3 in its entirety is CASSIGQNTEVFF.

In the case of this clone: The gene names given are mouse names. The CDR3 goes on 4 residues after the read ends, and that part is filled in from the germline J gene. The V gene is TRBV19, the J gene TRBJ2-1, with 7 nucleotides matching TRBD2. The trim removed 2 bases at V and 3 bases at J, leaving 2 bases unmatched. This CDR3 contains 14 residues. Germline values: CDR1 FNHDT, CDR2 SITEND (reference sequence). The chain's CDR3 is CASSMTGSYAEQFF. The part of the CDR3 DNA that was read is TGTGCCAGCAGTATGACTGGGAGCTATGCT. Together with reference TRBV19 and TRBJ2-1, the CDR3 gives the full variable domain: GGIITQTPKFLIGQEGQKLTLKCQQNFNHDTMYWYRQDSGKGLRLIYYSITENDLQKGDLSEGYDASREKKSSFSLTVTSAQKNEMAVFLCASSMTGSYAEQFFGPGTRLTVL.

This clone was seen more than once but under ten times. Germline and genes here are mouse. The observed sequence ends 4 residues before the CDR3 terminus, with the missing tail filled in from the germline J gene. The chain combines TRBV1 with TRBJ2-5, with a weak D call TRBD1 (7 bases). The germline gives CDR1 NSQYPW, CDR2 LRSPGD (reference sequence). This CDR3 spans 15 amino acids. CDR3 in amino acids: CTCSAVKGARDTQYF. The DNA read from the CDR3 is TGCACCTGCAGTGCAGTTAAGGGGGCACGGGAC.

With regard to this clone: Gene names and germline refer to mouse. The read halts 4 residues ahead of the CDR3 end, with the missing end drawn from the germline J gene. The chain carries TRBV19 and TRBJ1-2, with 7 bases that match TRBD1. The V gene's germline CDR1 is FNHDT and CDR2 SITEND (reference sequence). The CDR3 consists of 12 residues. The covered CDR3 bases are TGTGCCAGCAGTAATCAGGGGGCC. The encoded protein is CASSNQGA. The entire CDR3 reads CASSNQGADYTF. The full variable domain, rest sourced from reference TRBV19 and TRBJ1-2, is GGIITQTPKFLIGQEGQKLTLKCQQNFNHDTMYWYRQDSGKGLRLIYYSITENDLQKGDLSEGYDASREKKSSFSLTVTSAQKNEMAVFLCASSNQGADYTFGSGTRLLVI.

As to this clone: The germline and genes are mouse ones. The read is 4 residues too short to cover the CDR3 end, so that end is filled in from the germline J gene. The chain has TRBV19 and TRBJ2-7, with 8 bases aligning to TRBD2. The CDR3 length is 15 residues. J was trimmed by 1 base and V by 4 bases; bases with no gene match: 7. Germline CDR1 FNHDT, CDR2 SITEND (reference sequence). The CDR3 DNA, read in part, is TGTGCCAGCAGTCCTCCCTGGGGGGAGTCCTAT. This gives the protein CASSPPWGESY. The CDR3, in full, reads CASSPPWGESYEQYF.

This clone was observed a few times. The gene names given are mouse names. From the germline J gene comes the end of the CDR3, since the read stops 4 residues before it. The chain joins TRBV1 to TRBJ2-7; TRBD2 aligns across 9 bases. Germline assignment: CDR1 NSQYPW and CDR2 LRSPGD (reference sequence). This CDR3 contains 15 residues. The covered CDR3 bases are TGCACCTGCAGTGCAGCCCGGGACTGGGTTTAT. The encoded protein is CTCSAARDWVY. The CDR3 as a whole reads CTCSAARDWVYEQYF.

This clone was observed a handful of times. The genes are named according to mouse. The read ends 4 residues before the CDR3 terminus; that terminus is restored from the germline J gene. The chain has TRBV19 and TRBJ2-1; D uncertain. Germline lookup yields CDR1 FNHDT and CDR2 SITEND (reference sequence). This CDR3 spans 11 amino acids. V dropped 2 bases and J dropped 6 bases, with 3 bases sitting between them. This CDR3 reads CASSMFAEQFF. The DNA read from the CDR3 is TGTGCCAGCAGTATGTTTGCT. The full variable domain, rest sourced from reference TRBV19 and TRBJ2-1, is GGIITQTPKFLIGQEGQKLTLKCQQNFNHDTMYWYRQDSGKGLRLIYYSITENDLQKGDLSEGYDASREKKSSFSLTVTSAQKNEMAVFLCASSMFAEQFFGPGTRLTVL.